These 11 T cell receptor beta chains came from one sample sequenced in a study of T cells in narcolepsy (dated by TCRdb to about 2018). The library was built by means of the immunoSEQ multiplex PCR assay. TCRdb provides this immuneACCESS table in a form limited to in-frame rearrangements. Some clones are lacking; in checked studies, under half of them reflect an unresolved V gene, and why the rest are absent is not known. For this sample there are approximately 38,000 clones; approximately 86% appear just once. The ten top clones hold about 0.79% of the sample. Sequencing was done on a sample of CD45RA- memory CD4+ T cells from PBMCs. The cell subset or site label here, explained by the study, means: memory T cells sorted ex vivo from peripheral blood. These receptors were obtained from a human donor with narcolepsy.

This chain connects TRBV28 to TRBJ2-2; D remains ambiguous. The CDR3 has 15 residues. Germline V gene data show CDR1 as MDHEN and CDR2 as SYDVKM. Trimming left V 4 bases short and J 7 bases short, with 16 bases between. Here the CDR3 reads CASSSPVRWVGELFF. In DNA form, the CDR3 reads TGTGCCAGCAGTTCCCCTGTCCGTTGGGTCGGGGAGCTGTTTTTT.

The V and J genes are TRBV25-1 and TRBJ1-2; D gene ambiguous. Between the trimmed V and J ends, which lost 2 bases and 0 bases, there was a span of 13 bases. Looked up from germline, CDR1 is MGHDK and CDR2 is SYGVNS. The CDR3 is made up of 16 amino acids. This CDR3 reads CASSEHDNRANYGYTF. The CDR3 DNA sequence: TGTGCCAGCAGTGAACACGACAACAGAGCTAACTATGGCTACACCTTC.

The chain uses TRBV18 and TRBJ2-2, with D tentatively TRBD2 (5 bases). This CDR3 region has 14 residues. CDR1 is KGHSH and CDR2 is LQKENI in the germline V gene. V was shortened by 7 bases and J by 5 bases, with 14 bases between the two germline ends. The DNA of the CDR3 is TGTGCCAGCTTGGAAGGACTCGATACCGGGGAGCTGTTTTTT. This translates into CASLEGLDTGELFF.

The rearrangement uses TRBV7-2 and TRBJ2-5; 10 bases match TRBD2. The V gene's germline CDR1 is SGHTA and CDR2 FQGNSA. The length of the CDR3 is 16 residues. Germline trimming cut 5 bases from V and 5 bases from J; bases unmatched to any gene: 11. DNA of the CDR3: TGTGCCAGCAGCCGGAGGTCTAGCGGGGGCGGGGAGACCCAGTACTTC. Translating it yields CASSRRSSGGGETQYF.

The rearrangement links TRBV9 to TRBJ2-7; weak D call: TRBD1 (6 bases). V was clipped by 4 bases and J by 1 base, with 15 bases between them. Germline CDR1 is SGDLS and CDR2 is YYNGEE. CDR3 length equals 15 residues. In DNA, the CDR3 is TGTGCCAGCAGCCCCCGACAGGCTTGGTCCTACGAGCAGTACTTC. Amino acids: CASSPRQAWSYEQYF.

V and J are TRBV23-1 and TRBJ2-7; D remains ambiguous. TRBV23-1 is labeled an ORF, and its function is uncertain. Trimming pared 7 bases from V and 0 bases from J, leaving 10 bases between. The CDR3 spans 13 residues. The CDR3 DNA sequence: TGCGCCAGCACCATAGGGTCCTCCTACGAGCAGTACTTC. Its translation is CASTIGSSYEQYF.

The chain is built from TRBV4-3 and TRBJ2-7; a weak D match, TRBD2 (7 bases). Germline V gene sequence: CDR1 LGHNA, CDR2 YSLEER. V was cut by 5 bases and J by 6 bases, with 14 bases left in between. The CDR3 spans 13 residues. CDR3 loop: CASSLPGGREQYF. The CDR3 DNA reads as TGCGCCAGCAGCTTGCCGGGGGGCCGCGAGCAGTACTTC.

This clone was recorded once. The CDR3 nucleotides read TGTGCCAGCAGCTTGGAGGGAGCGGGGGGCCCCGATACGCAGTATTTT. It yields the protein CASSLEGAGGPDTQYF. The chain couples TRBV5-8 to TRBJ2-3, with 9 bases fitting TRBD2. V lost 0 bases, J lost 6 bases, and 8 bases stayed unmatched. The germline V gene encodes CDR1 SGHTS and CDR2 YDEGEE. This CDR3 comprises 16 residues.

This chain connects TRBV7-8 to TRBJ2-4, with a weak D call TRBD1 (6 bases). This CDR3 is 17 amino acids long. Germline CDR1 and CDR2: SGHVS and FQNEAQ. Trimming removed 5 bases at V and 6 bases at J, with 23 bases between. The CDR3 bases are TGTGCCAGCAGCCCAGGGGTCCAGGTTGGGTCACTAAACATTCAGTACTTC. Encoded protein: CASSPGVQVGSLNIQYF.

The chain is built from TRBV9 and TRBJ2-1; the D is unclear. This CDR3 has 11 residues. The V and J ends lost 3 bases and 7 bases respectively, with 5 bases between them. Germline V lookup: CDR1 SGDLS, CDR2 YYNGEE. This CDR3 is CASSAENEQFF. The CDR3 DNA is TGTGCCAGCAGCGCTGAGAATGAGCAGTTCTTC.

In DNA form, the CDR3 reads TGTGCCAGCAGCTTGGAACAGAATGAGCAGTTCTTC. Protein: CASSLEQNEQFF. The chain recombines TRBV5-6 with TRBJ2-1; D is unresolved. Germline V lookup: CDR1 SGHDT, CDR2 YYEEEE. This CDR3 has 12 amino acids. Deletions cut 0 bases from V and 7 bases from J, with 5 bases between.